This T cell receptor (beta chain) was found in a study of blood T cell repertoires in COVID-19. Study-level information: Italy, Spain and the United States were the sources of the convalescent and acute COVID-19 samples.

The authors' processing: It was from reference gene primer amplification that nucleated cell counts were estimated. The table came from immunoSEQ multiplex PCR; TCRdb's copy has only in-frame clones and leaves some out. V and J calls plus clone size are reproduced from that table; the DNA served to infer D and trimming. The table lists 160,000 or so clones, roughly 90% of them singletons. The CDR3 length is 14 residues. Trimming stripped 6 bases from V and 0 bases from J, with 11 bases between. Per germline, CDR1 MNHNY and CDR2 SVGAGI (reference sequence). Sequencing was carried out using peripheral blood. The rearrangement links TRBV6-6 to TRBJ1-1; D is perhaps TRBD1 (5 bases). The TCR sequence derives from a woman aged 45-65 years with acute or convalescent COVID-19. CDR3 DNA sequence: TGTGCCAGCAGCCTCGACAGCCTGAACACTGAAGCTTTCTTT. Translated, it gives CASSLDSLNTEAFF.